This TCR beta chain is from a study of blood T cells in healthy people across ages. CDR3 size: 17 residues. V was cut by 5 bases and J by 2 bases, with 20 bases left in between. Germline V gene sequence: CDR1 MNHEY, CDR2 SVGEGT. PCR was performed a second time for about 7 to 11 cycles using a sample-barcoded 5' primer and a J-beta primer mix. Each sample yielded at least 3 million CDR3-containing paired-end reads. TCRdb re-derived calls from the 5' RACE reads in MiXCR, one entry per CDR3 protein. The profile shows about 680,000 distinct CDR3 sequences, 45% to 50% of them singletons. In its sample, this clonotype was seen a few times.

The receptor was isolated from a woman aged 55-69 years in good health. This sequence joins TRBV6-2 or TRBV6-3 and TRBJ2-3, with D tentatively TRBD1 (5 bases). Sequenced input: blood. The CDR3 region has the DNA TGTGCCAGCAGTGGGGCCTCCCAAGTCAGTTACACAGATACGCAGTATTTT. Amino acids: CASSGASQVSYTDTQYF.